Reported below is one TCR beta chain. The entry originates in a study of CD8+CD57+ T cells in acquired aplastic anemia. Study summary: Sorted CD4+ and CD8+ cells gave an average of around 3 ug of DNA.

There are 13 residues in the CDR3. Germline V gene data show CDR1 as DFQATT and CDR2 as SNEGSKA (reference sequence). V was shortened by 3 bases and J by 2 bases, with 10 bases between the two germline ends. The study profiled TCR beta VDJ and CDR3 using genomic DNA as template. TCRdb re-called the reads through MiXCR, storing one row per CDR3 protein. The sample comprises 200,000 or so distinct CDR3 sequences, around half of which are singletons, and over 7.5% rests with the top ten. Patients sequenced had flow cytometry evidence of CD8+CD57+ cell expansion. Prior therapy had not been administered to any patient at the time of blood sampling.

This TCR derives from a human donor with aplastic anemia. The rearrangement joins TRBV20-1 to TRBJ2-5; D uncertain. Sequencing was performed on sorted CD4+, CD8+, or CD8+CD57+ T cells (not recorded which) from PBMCs. This CDR3 is CSASVAVQETQYF. The CDR3 DNA is TGCAGTGCTAGTGTGGCAGTTCAAGAGACCCAGTACTTC.